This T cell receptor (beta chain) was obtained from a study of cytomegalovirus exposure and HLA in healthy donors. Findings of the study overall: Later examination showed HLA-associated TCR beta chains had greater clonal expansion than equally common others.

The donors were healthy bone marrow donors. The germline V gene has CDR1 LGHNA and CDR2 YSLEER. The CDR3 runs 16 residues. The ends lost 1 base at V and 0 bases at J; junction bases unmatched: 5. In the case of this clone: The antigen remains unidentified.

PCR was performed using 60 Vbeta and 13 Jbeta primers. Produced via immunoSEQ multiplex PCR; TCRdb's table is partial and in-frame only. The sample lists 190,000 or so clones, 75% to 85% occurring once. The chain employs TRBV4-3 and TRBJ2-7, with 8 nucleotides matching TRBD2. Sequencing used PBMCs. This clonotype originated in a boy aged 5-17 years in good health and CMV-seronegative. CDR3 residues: CASSQVAGLTSYEQYF. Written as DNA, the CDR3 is TGCGCCAGCAGCCAAGTAGCGGGACTCACCTCCTACGAGCAGTACTTC.